These T cell receptor beta chains were read from a single sample in a study of siplizumab effects on memory and regulatory T cells. Here immunoSEQ multiplex PCR was the method, and the copy in TCRdb shows in-frame clones only, minus some. The data show about 64,000 clones, with roughly 97% seen just once and roughly 0.1% held by the top ten. The sequencing input was naive CD8+ T cells sorted from blood. The receptors derive from a human donor in good health. The CDR3 runs from the conserved cysteine through the conserved F or W. D genes are given only for firm matches. For some rows the clone size is stated as once, few or many, or as a class when expanded; others skip it.

abundance	d_gene	v_gene	j_gene	CDR3nt	CDR3aa
-	-	TRBV7-2	TRBJ2-7	TGTGCCAGCAGCTTAGAGGGTTCATTTAGCGAGCAGTGCTTC	CASSLEGSFSEQCF
-	-	TRBV19	TRBJ2-2	TGTGCCACTAGTTGGGGGCCCACCGGGGAGCTGTTTTTT	CATSWGPTGELFF
-	-	TRBV5-1	TRBJ1-2	TGCGCCAGCAGCTTGGTGGATGCTCCACCGGGCTATGGCTACACCTTC	CASSLVDAPPGYGYTF
-	TRBD1	TRBV9	TRBJ2-5	TGTGCCAGCAGCGTCTTAGGGGGCGCGGAGACCCAGTACTTC	CASSVLGGAETQYF
-	-	TRBV4-1	TRBJ2-2	TGCGCCAGCAGCCAAGATCAGGGGGGGGCCGGGGAGCTGTTTTTT	CASSQDQGGAGELFF
-	TRBD2	TRBV18	TRBJ2-3	TGTGCCAGCTCACCCCTGCGCGGGGGGGGTGCAGATACGCAGTATTTT	CASSPLRGGGADTQYF
-	-	TRBV5-4	TRBJ1-1	TGTGCCAGCAGCGTGACACTTTCCGGGGGAACTGAAGCTTTCTTT	CASSVTLSGGTEAFF
-	-	TRBV27	TRBJ1-5	TGTGCCAGCAGTTTTTTCGGGGGCGGGCTCGGTCAGCCCCAGCATTTT	CASSFFGGGLGQPQHF
-	-	TRBV5-4	TRBJ1-2	TGTGCCAGCAGCTTGGATTCTAACTATGGCTACACCTTC	CASSLDSNYGYTF
-	TRBD1	TRBV28	TRBJ2-7	TGTGCCAGCAGTCCGACCGGGACAGGGAAGGACGAGCAGTACTTC	CASSPTGTGKDEQYF
-	TRBD1	TRBV12-5	TRBJ2-2	TGTGCTAGTGCCTACACCACGGACAGGGAAGCCGGGGAGCTGTTTTTT	CASAYTTDREAGELFF
-	-	TRBV5-6	TRBJ2-3	TGTGCCAGCAGCTCGACGGGTACAGATACGCAGTATTTT	CASSSTGTDTQYF
-	-	TRBV18	TRBJ2-7	TGTGCCAGCTCACCGTCACACGGTAAACGGGCCTTAGGCGACGAGCAGTACTTC	CASSPSHGKRALGDEQYF
-	-	TRBV10-1	TRBJ1-5	TGCGCCACCTTCCGCTTGGATCAGCCCCAGCATTTT	CATFRLDQPQHF
-	-	TRBV4-3	TRBJ1-5	TGCGCCAGCAGCCAAGATGGCGGGGGGCTTCAGCCCCAGCATTTT	CASSQDGGGLQPQHF
-	-	TRBV2	TRBJ1-1	TGTGCCAGCAAGGGCCCAGACGACTTGAACACTGAAGCTTTCTTT	CASKGPDDLNTEAFF
-	TRBD1	TRBV27	TRBJ1-1	TGTGCCAGCAGTTTATGGGACAGGATTCACACTGAAGCTTTCTTT	CASSLWDRIHTEAFF
-	TRBD1	TRBV10-3	TRBJ1-6	TGTGCCATCAGTGAGACCCGACAGGGATCTAATTCACCCCTCCACTTT	CAISETRQGSNSPLHF
-	-	TRBV4-1	TRBJ1-4	TGCGCCAGCAGCCAACTAAATGAAAAACTGTTTTTT	CASSQLNEKLFF
-	-	TRBV7-9	TRBJ2-7	TGTGCCAGCAGTTTGATTGCCTACGAGCAGTACTTC	CASSLIAYEQYF
-	TRBD1	TRBV7-6	TRBJ1-1	TGTGCCAGCAGCTCGGAGCCAGGGGGGACTGAAGCTTTCTTT	CASSSEPGGTEAFF
-	TRBD2	TRBV7-6	TRBJ2-5	TGTGCCAGCAACCAAATGGGGGGGCAAGAGACCCAGTACTTC	CASNQMGGQETQYF
-	TRBD1	TRBV4-1	TRBJ2-7	TGCGCCAGCAGCCAATTGCACAGGGGTGGGTACGAGCAGTACTTC	CASSQLHRGGYEQYF
-	TRBD1	TRBV7-3	TRBJ2-1	TGTGCCAGCAGCTTAGGCGGGACAGGGGATGTTTCAGAGCAGTTCTTC	CASSLGGTGDVSEQFF
-	-	TRBV5-6	TRBJ1-3	TGTGCCAGCAGCTCCGGGTCCTCTGGAAACACCATATATTTT	CASSSGSSGNTIYF
-	TRBD2	TRBV9	TRBJ2-5	TGTGCCAGCAGCGCGGGAGGAGCGGGGGTTTCTGAGACCCAGTACTTC	CASSAGGAGVSETQYF
-	-	TRBV7-9	TRBJ2-3	TGTGCCAGCAGCTTGGTTGGGGGTCTAAGCACAGATACGCAGTATTTT	CASSLVGGLSTDTQYF
-	TRBD2	TRBV27	TRBJ2-2	TGTGCCAGCAGTACCCAACCGGGACTAGGAGGCACCGGGGAGCTGTTTTTT	CASSTQPGLGGTGELFF
-	-	TRBV6-5	TRBJ2-7	TGTGCCAGCAAAGCAGACGGATCCTACGAGCAGTACTTC	CASKADGSYEQYF
-	-	TRBV27	TRBJ2-7	TGTGCCAGCAGTTTCGCGGGGAGTAGCTACGAGCAGTACTTC	CASSFAGSSYEQYF
-	-	TRBV5-5	TRBJ2-7	TGTGCCAGCAGCTTGGTAGGGAACGAGCAGTACTTC	CASSLVGNEQYF
-	-	TRBV9	TRBJ1-1	TGTGCCAGCAGCGCCTCAGGGATTATGACTGAAGCTTTCTTT	CASSASGIMTEAFF
-	-	TRBV30	TRBJ2-7	TGTGCCTGGAGTCCAACCGGGATCTCCTACGAGCAGTACTTC	CAWSPTGISYEQYF
-	-	TRBV7-2	TRBJ1-1	TGTGCCAGCAGCTTAGGATCGGTTGAAGCTTTCTTT	CASSLGSVEAFF
-	-	TRBV9	TRBJ2-1	TGTGCCAGCAGCTGGGAGCAGTTCTTC	CASSWEQFF
-	-	TRBV7-9	TRBJ2-5	TGTGCCAGCAGCTCCCCCAGTGGGGGGACCCAGTACTTC	CASSSPSGGTQYF
once	-	TRBV6-5	TRBJ2-1	TGTGCCAGCAGTTACACAGGAGTTGGCAATGAGCAGTTCTTC	CASSYTGVGNEQFF
-	-	TRBV2	TRBJ2-2	TGTGCCAGGAGGGACGACGCGGGGGAGCTGTTTTTT	CARRDDAGELFF